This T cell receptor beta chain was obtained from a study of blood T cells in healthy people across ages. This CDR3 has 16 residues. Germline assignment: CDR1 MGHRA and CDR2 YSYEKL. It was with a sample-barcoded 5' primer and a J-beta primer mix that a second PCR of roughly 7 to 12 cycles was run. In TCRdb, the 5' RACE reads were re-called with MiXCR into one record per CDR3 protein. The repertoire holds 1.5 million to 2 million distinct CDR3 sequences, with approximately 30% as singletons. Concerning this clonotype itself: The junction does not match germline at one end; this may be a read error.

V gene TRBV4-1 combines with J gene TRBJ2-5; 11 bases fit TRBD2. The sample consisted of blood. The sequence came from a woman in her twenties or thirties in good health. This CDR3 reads CANSLGLAESQETQYF. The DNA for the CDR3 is TGCGCCAACAGCCTGGGACTAGCGGAGTCGCAAGAGACCCAGTACTTC.